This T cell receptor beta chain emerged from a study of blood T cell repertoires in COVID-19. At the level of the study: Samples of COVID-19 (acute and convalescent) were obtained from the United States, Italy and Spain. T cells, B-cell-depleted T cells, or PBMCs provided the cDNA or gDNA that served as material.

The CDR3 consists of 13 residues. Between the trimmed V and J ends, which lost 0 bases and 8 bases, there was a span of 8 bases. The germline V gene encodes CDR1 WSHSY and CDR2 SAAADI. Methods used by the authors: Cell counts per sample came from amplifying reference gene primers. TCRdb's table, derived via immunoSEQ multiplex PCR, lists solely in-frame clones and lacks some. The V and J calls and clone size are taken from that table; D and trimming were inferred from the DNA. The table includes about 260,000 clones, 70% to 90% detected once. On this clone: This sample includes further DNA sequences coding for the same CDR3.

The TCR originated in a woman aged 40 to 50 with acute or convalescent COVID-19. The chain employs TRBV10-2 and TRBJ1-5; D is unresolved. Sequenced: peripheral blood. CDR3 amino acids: CASSESGREPQHF. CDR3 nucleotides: TGCGCCAGCAGTGAGTCGGGGAGGGAGCCCCAGCATTTT.